The present T cell receptor beta chain was sequenced within a study of cytomegalovirus exposure and HLA in healthy donors. Findings of the study overall: Later analysis demonstrated an association between a missense DCLRE1C variant and TCR beta V- and J-gene trimming.

V lost 8 bases to trimming and J lost 10 bases; unmatched junction nucleotides: 9. Germline CDR1 reads MDHEN; CDR2 reads SYDVKM. The CDR3 is 13 amino acids. About this clone itself: Its specificity is not known.

Amplification used 60 Vbeta primers and 13 Jbeta primers. Some clones are missing from TCRdb's copy, which holds only in-frame ones; the method was immunoSEQ multiplex PCR. Found here are 90,000 to 95,000 clones, just under 80% of them singletons; the top ten hold approximately 4%. The material sequenced was PBMCs. The chain carries TRBV28 and TRBJ2-1; 9 nucleotides agree with TRBD1. The TCR was taken from a male donor in good health and CMV-seropositive. The chain's CDR3 is CASAGTGSREQFF. The CDR3 nucleotides read TGTGCCAGCGCCGGGACAGGGTCACGCGAGCAGTTCTTC.